This T cell receptor (beta chain) was retrieved from a study of Graves' ophthalmopathy and Graves' hyperthyroidism. Overall study: Peripheral blood sampling occurred at initial diagnosis, before any treatment.

V was shortened by 6 bases and J by 0 bases, with 8 bases between the two germline ends. The V gene's germline CDR1 is MNHEY and CDR2 SVGEGT. This CDR3 is built from 13 residues. Study-level results: Thyroid clonotypes that were expanded above 0.001 frequency mostly also appeared in blood.

The diagnostic workup employed clinical symptoms, serum thyroxine, TRAb, thyroid ultrasound and orbital computed tomography. This clonotype occurred many times. What it binds is not known. Amplified TCR beta CDR3 regions were obtained using RNA transcripts as template. First-round RT-PCR employed HTBI primers, with a second-round multiplex PCR after it. TCRdb re-analysed the multiplex PCR reads in MiXCR, keeping a single row per CDR3 protein. The table lists tens of thousands of distinct CDR3 sequences, approximately 45% of them singletons. This clonotype was obtained from an adult woman with Graves' ophthalmopathy. Sequenced sample: peripheral blood. The chain is built from TRBV6-2 or TRBV6-3 and TRBJ1-2, with D unclear. DNA of the CDR3: TGTGCCAGCAGGGGAAGAGCTAACTATGGCTACACCTTC. Encoded protein: CASRGRANYGYTF.